The 2 T cell receptor beta chains given below trace back to one sample, sequenced in a study of technical replicates of blood from a handful of donors. Sequenced by immunoSEQ multiplex PCR; TCRdb stores in-frame clones only, minus some. This sample has more than 75,000 clones; approximately 96% occur once, and the top ten carry 0.2% to 0.25%. Material: T cells isolated from PBMCs. Every receptor here comes from a human donor in good health.

V and J are TRBV10-3 and TRBJ2-6; 13 bases are shared with TRBD2. The CDR3 spans 16 residues. Germline V gene lookup returns CDR1 ENHRY and CDR2 SYGVKD. With 10 bases clipped from V and 3 bases from J, the junction kept 6 bases outside the gene matches. The CDR3 loop reads CATLGLAGDGANVLTF. Written as DNA, the CDR3 is TGTGCCACCCTCGGACTAGCGGGAGATGGGGCCAACGTCCTGACTTTC.

CDR3 protein: CASSFRAGGEQFF. The CDR3 DNA reads as TGTGCCAGCAGCTTTCGGGCTGGAGGTGAGCAGTTCTTC. The rearrangement joins TRBV7-9 to TRBJ2-1; tentative D call: TRBD2 (5 bases). Trimming stripped 3 bases from V and 9 bases from J, with 12 bases between. Germline lookup yields CDR1 SEHNR and CDR2 FQNEAQ (reference sequence). The CDR3 covers 13 residues. The full variable domain, completed using reference TRBV7-9 and TRBJ2-1, is DTGVSQNPRHKITKRGQNVTFRCDPISEHNRLYWYRQTLGQGPEFLTYFQNEAQLEKSRLLSDRFSAERPKGSFSTLEIQRTEQGDSAMYLCASSFRAGGEQFFGPGTRLTVL.